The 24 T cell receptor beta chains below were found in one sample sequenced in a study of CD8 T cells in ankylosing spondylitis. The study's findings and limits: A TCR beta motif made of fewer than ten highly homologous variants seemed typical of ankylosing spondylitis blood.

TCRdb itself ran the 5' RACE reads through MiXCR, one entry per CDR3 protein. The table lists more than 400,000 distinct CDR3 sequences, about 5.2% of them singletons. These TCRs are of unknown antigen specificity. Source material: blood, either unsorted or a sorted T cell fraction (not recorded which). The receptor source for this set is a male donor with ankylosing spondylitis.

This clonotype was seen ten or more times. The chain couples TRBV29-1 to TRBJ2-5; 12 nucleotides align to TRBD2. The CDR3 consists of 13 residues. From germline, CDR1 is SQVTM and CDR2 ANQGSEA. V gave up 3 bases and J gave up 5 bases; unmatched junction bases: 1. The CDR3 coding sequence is TGCAGCGTTGATACTAGCGGGAGGGAGACCCAGTACTTC. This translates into CSVDTSGRETQYF.

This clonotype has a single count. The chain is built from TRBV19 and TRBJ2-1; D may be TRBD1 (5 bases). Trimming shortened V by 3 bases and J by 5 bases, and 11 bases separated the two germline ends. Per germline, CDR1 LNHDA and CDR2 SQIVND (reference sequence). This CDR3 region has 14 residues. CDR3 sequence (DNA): TGTGCCAGTAGTATTCTGACAGTCGACAATGAGCAGTTCTTC. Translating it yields CASSILTVDNEQFF. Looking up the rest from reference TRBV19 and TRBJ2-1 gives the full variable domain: DGGITQSPKYLFRKEGQNVTLSCEQNLNHDAMYWYRQDPGQGLRLIYYSQIVNDFQKGDIAEGYSVSREKKESFPLTVTSAQKNPTAFYLCASSILTVDNEQFFGPGTRLTVL.

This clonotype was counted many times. DNA for the CDR3: TGTGCCAGCAGCTTGTGGCAGGGCAGGGGGAACACTGAAGCTTTCTTT. This codes for CASSLWQGRGNTEAFF. V and J are TRBV5-8 and TRBJ1-1; TRBD1 might be the D (6 bases). There are 16 residues in the CDR3. V was trimmed by 1 base and J by 1 base, leaving 14 bases between them. Germline CDR1 SGHTS, CDR2 YDEGEE.

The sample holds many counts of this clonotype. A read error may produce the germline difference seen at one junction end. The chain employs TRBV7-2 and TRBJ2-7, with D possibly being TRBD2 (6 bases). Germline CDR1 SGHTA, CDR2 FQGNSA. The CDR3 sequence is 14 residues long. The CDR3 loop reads CASSLAGGSYEQYF. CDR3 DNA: TGTGCCAGCAGCCTAGCCGGGGGTTCCTACGAGCAGTACTTC.

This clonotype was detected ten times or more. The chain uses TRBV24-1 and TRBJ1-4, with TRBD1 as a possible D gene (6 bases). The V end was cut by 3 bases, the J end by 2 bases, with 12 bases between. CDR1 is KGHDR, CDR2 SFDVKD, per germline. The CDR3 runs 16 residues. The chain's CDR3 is CATSDPKGGTNEKLFF. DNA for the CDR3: TGTGCCACCAGTGATCCGAAAGGGGGTACTAATGAAAAACTGTTTTTT.

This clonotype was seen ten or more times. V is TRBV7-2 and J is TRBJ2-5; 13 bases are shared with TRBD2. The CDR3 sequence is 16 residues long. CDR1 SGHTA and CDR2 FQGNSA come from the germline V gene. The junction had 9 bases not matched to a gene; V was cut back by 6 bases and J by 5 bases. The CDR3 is CASSRTSGRAPETQYF. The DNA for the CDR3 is TGTGCCAGCAGTCGTACTAGCGGGAGGGCCCCGGAGACCCAGTACTTC.

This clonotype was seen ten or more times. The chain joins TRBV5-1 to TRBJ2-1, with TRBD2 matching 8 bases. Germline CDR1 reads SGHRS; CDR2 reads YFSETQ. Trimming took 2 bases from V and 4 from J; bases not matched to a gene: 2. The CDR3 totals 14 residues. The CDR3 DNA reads TGCGCCAGCAGCTTCGGGGGGGCGTACAATGAGCAGTTCTTC. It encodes CASSFGGAYNEQFF.

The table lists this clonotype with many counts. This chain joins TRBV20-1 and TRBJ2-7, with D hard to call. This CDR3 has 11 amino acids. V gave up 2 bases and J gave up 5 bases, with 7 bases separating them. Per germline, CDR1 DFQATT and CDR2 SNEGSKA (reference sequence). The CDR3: CSARMSHEQYF. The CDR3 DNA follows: TGCAGTGCTAGAATGTCCCACGAGCAGTACTTC.

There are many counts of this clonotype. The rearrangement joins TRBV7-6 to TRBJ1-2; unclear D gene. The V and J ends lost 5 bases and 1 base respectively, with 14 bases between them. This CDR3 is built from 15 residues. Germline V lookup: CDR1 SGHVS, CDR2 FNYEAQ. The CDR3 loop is CASSPDVLFNYGYTF. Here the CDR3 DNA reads TGTGCCAGCAGCCCTGATGTCCTATTTAACTATGGCTACACCTTC.

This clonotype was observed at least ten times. The CDR3 here is CASTRAYEQYF. CDR3 DNA: TGTGCCAGCACAAGGGCCTACGAGCAGTACTTC. V gene TRBV27 combines with J gene TRBJ2-7; D call uncertain. Per the germline V gene, CDR1 is MNHEY and CDR2 is SMNVEV (reference sequence). V was cut by 7 bases and J by 2 bases, with 6 bases left in between. This CDR3 spans 11 amino acids.

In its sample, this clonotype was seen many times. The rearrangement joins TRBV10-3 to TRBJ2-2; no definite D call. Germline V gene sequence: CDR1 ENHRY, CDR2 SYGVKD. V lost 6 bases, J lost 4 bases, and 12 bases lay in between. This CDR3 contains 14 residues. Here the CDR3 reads CAISLGDGTGELFF. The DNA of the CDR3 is TGTGCCATCAGCCTCGGAGATGGCACCGGGGAGCTGTTTTTT.

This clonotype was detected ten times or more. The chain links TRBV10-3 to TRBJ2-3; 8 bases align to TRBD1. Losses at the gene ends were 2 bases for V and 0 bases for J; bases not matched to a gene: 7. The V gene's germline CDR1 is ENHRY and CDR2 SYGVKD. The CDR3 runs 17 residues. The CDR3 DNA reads TGTGCCATCAGTGAGCCATGGACAGGGACTAGCACAGATACGCAGTATTTT. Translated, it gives CAISEPWTGTSTDTQYF.

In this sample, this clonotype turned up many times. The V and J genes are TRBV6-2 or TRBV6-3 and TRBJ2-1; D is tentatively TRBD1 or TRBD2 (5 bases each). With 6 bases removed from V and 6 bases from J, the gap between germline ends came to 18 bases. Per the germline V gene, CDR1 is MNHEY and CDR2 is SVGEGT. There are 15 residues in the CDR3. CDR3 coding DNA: TGTGCCAGCAGCCTTTTTAGGGTCGGGGCCAATGAGCAGTTCTTC. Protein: CASSLFRVGANEQFF.

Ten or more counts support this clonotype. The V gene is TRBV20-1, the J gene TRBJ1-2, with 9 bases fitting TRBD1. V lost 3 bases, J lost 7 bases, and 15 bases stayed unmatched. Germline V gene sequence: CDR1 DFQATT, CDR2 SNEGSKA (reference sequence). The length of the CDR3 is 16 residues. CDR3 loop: CSARGTGYMTVGGYTF. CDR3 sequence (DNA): TGCAGTGCTAGGGGGACAGGGTATATGACAGTGGGTGGCTACACCTTC.

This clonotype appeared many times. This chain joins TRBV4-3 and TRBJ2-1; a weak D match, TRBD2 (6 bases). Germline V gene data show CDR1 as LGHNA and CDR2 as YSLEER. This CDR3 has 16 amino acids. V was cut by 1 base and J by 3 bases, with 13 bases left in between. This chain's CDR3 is CASSQVEGSFYNEQFF. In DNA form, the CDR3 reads TGCGCCAGCAGCCAAGTGGAGGGCTCCTTCTACAATGAGCAGTTCTTC.

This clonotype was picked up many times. This CDR3 reads CASSYENRANTEAFF. In nucleotides, the CDR3 is TGTGCCAGCAGTTACGAGAACAGGGCGAACACTGAAGCTTTCTTT. The chain has TRBV6-5 and TRBJ1-1, with D possibly TRBD1 on 6 matching bases. Trimming left V 2 bases short and J 1 base short, with 11 bases between. This CDR3 spans 15 amino acids. Looked up from germline, CDR1 is MNHEY and CDR2 is SVGAGI.

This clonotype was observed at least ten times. This CDR3 reads CATSREGPYTF. Written as DNA, the CDR3 is TGTGCCACCAGCAGAGAGGGACCCTACACCTTC. The V call is TRBV15, the J call TRBJ1-2; tentative D call: TRBD1 (5 bases). The CDR3 loop spans 11 amino acids. V lost 0 bases to trimming and J lost 10 bases, with 6 bases between them. Germline V gene lookup returns CDR1 LNHNV and CDR2 YYDKDF (reference sequence).

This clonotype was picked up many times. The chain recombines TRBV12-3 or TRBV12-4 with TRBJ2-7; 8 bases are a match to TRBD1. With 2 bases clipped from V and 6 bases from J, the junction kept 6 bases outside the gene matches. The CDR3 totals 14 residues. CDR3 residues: CASSLILQGGEQYF. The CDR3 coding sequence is TGTGCCAGCAGTTTAATCCTACAGGGGGGCGAGCAGTACTTC.

This CDR3 is CAIGAGTSGALYF. The CDR3 DNA is TGTGCCATCGGCGCCGGGACTAGCGGGGCCCTGTATTTT. The genes are TRBV5-5 and TRBJ2-3; TRBD2 matches 13 bases. In germline, CDR1 is SGHKS, CDR2 YYEKEE (reference sequence). V lost 9 bases, J lost 14 bases, and 12 bases stayed unmatched. The length of the CDR3 is 13 residues.

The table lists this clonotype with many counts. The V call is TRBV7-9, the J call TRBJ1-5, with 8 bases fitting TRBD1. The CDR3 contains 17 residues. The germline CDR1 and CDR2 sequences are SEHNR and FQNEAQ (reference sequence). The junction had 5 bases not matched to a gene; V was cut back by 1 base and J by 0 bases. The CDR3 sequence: CASSLGTGFYSNQPQHF. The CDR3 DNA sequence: TGTGCCAGCAGCTTAGGGACAGGGTTTTATAGCAATCAGCCCCAGCATTTT.

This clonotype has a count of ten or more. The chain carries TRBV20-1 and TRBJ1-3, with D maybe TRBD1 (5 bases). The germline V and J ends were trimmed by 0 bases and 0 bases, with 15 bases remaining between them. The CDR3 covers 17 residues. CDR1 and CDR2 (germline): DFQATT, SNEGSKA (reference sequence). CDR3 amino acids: CSARDISQDLSGNTIYF. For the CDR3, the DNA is TGCAGTGCTAGAGATATCTCACAGGATCTCTCTGGAAACACCATATATTTT.

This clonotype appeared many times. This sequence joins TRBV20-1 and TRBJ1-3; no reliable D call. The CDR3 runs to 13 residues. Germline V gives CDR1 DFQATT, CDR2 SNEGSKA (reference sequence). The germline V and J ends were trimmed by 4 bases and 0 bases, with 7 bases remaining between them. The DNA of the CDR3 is TGCAGTGCTACGGGCCGCTCTGGAAACACCATATATTTT. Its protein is CSATGRSGNTIYF.

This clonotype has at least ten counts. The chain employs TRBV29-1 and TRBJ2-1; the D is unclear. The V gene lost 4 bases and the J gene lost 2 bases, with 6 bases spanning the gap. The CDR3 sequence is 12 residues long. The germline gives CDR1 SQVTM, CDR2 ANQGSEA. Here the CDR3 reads CSVVYTYNEQFF. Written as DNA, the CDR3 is TGCAGCGTTGTTTATACCTACAATGAGCAGTTCTTC.

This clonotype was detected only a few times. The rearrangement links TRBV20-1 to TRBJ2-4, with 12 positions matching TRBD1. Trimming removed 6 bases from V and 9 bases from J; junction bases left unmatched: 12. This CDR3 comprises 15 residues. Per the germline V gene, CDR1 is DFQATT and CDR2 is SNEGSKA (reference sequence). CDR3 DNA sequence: TGCAGTGCAACTTCCGGGACAGGGGGCGAAGCCATTCAGTACTTC. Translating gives CSATSGTGGEAIQYF.